A selection of T cell receptor beta chains follows, all from one sample in a study of T-cell reconstitution after alpha-beta-depleted transplantation in children. TCRdb independently ran MiXCR on the PCR reads; one entry per CDR3 protein. Of 500,000 or so distinct CDR3 sequences detected, over 9.5% appear once; the ten largest clones hold around 15%. The source material was PBMCs, mostly from graft donor cells, sampled 180 days after TCRalphabeta/CD19-depleted stem cell transplant. These receptor sequences come from a female patient aged 2-10 years who had a stem cell transplant for aplastic anemia, so the T cells may come from the graft donor. CDR3s include the opening cysteine and the closing phenylalanine or tryptophan. Each record gives: V gene, D gene, clone size, J gene, CDR3 DNA, CDR3 protein. The D gene is left open where the match is weak. Some rows have no size entry. The others give once, few or many, or a class for an expanded clone.

TRBV5-1,TRBD1,few,TRBJ2-3,TGCGCCAGCAGCCCGACAGGGATTAGCACAGATACGCAGTATTTT,CASSPTGISTDTQYF
TRBV3-1,.,many,TRBJ1-2,TGTGCCAGCAGCCGGGGAAGCTATGGCTACACCTTC,CASSRGSYGYTF
TRBV29-1,TRBD2,few,TRBJ2-3,TGCAGCGCTGCCGCCGTGAGGGAGGGCGGAAGCACAGATACGCAGTATTTT,CSAAAVREGGSTDTQYF
TRBV7-8,TRBD2,.,TRBJ2-1,TGTGCCAGCAGCTTAACACTAGCGGGAGGGATGGGTGGGCATGAGCAGTTCTTC,CASSLTLAGGMGGHEQFF
TRBV12-3/TRBV12-4,.,.,TRBJ1-5,TGTGCCAGCAGGCCCGCTGGGGTTAGCAATCAGCCCCAGCATTTT,CASRPAGVSNQPQHF
TRBV12-3/TRBV12-4,.,.,TRBJ2-1,TGTGCCAGCAGCGGGGGCCCGGGGAATGAGCAGCTCTTC,CASSGGPGNEQLF
TRBV5-1,.,few,TRBJ2-4,TGCGCCACCTCCCCGGACTTAGCCAAAAACATTCAGTACTTC,CATSPDLAKNIQYF
TRBV6-1,.,few,TRBJ1-2,TGTGCCAGCAGTGAGGCCCGCTTACTCCTTGGCTACACCTTC,CASSEARLLLGYTF
TRBV24-1,TRBD2,many,TRBJ2-1,TGTGCCACCAGTGATGCAGCGGGAGAGGGGAATGAGCAGTTCTTC,CATSDAAGEGNEQFF
TRBV25-1,.,.,TRBJ1-2,TGTGCCAGCACAACCCGTCGGACAGCCTTGGGCTATGGCTACACCTTC,CASTTRRTALGYGYTF
TRBV20-1,.,.,TRBJ2-2,TGCAGTGCTAGTAGGGGTAGCGGCCTGAACACCGGGGAGCTGTTTTTT,CSASRGSGLNTGELFF
TRBV6-4,TRBD1,.,TRBJ1-2,TGTGCCAGCAGTGACCTACAGGGGGGCTATGGCTACACCTTC,CASSDLQGGYGYTF
TRBV12-3/TRBV12-4,TRBD2,.,TRBJ2-7,TGTGCCAGCAGTTTAAGGGGACACCGGGGGGGGTACGAGCAGTACTTC,CASSLRGHRGGYEQYF
TRBV11-3,.,.,TRBJ1-1,TGTGCCAGCAGCTTAGATGGCACAGAATGGCGAGCTTTCTTT,CASSLDGTEWRAFF
TRBV7-2,.,few,TRBJ1-3,TGTGCCAGCAGCTTAGGTGCCCAAGCTGGAAACACCATATATTTT,CASSLGAQAGNTIYF
TRBV18,.,.,TRBJ2-3,TGTGCCAGCTCGGAAGGGAGCACAGATACGCAGTATTTT,CASSEGSTDTQYF
TRBV7-9,.,few,TRBJ2-4,TGTGCCAGCAGCCCGCGTAGCGCCCTACAGAACTCCATTCAGTACTTC,CASSPRSALQNSIQYF
TRBV6-2/TRBV6-3,TRBD2,once,TRBJ2-1,TGTGCCAGCAGTTCACTAGCGTCCCGTCGCGAGGGGTACAATGAGCAGTTCTTC,CASSSLASRREGYNEQFF
TRBV10-3,TRBD2,few,TRBJ2-1,TGTGCCATCAGTGGAGTAGCGGGCAATGAGCAGTTCTTC,CAISGVAGNEQFF
TRBV7-9,.,.,TRBJ2-4,TGTGCCAGCAGCTTATTTTTGGGGACTCTAGCCAAAAACATTCAGTACTTC,CASSLFLGTLAKNIQYF
TRBV20-1,.,.,TRBJ2-1,TGCAGTGCTAGGGGGAACCTTGCCTCCTCCTACAATGAGCAGTTCTTC,CSARGNLASSYNEQFF
TRBV7-2,.,.,TRBJ2-5,TGTGCCAGCAGCTTGGCCCGGGATGAGACCCAGTACTTC,CASSLARDETQYF
TRBV5-1,TRBD1,few,TRBJ2-1,TGCGCCAGCAGCCGGACAGGGGCCCTCGGACTGACGTGGAATGAGCAGTTCTTC,CASSRTGALGLTWNEQFF
TRBV7-2,.,.,TRBJ2-5,TGTGCCAGCATCTTAATAGGGGGGGATCTTGGAGAGACCCAGTACTTC,CASILIGGDLGETQYF
TRBV2,.,few,TRBJ2-7,TGTGCCAGCAGTCACCACCCGACTGGGGAGTCCTACGAGCAGTACTTC,CASSHHPTGESYEQYF
TRBV7-8,.,.,TRBJ2-7,TGTGCCAGCAATACTGGACTTATCGAAAAGGAGCAGTACTTC,CASNTGLIEKEQYF
TRBV24-1,.,many,TRBJ2-5,TGTGCCACCAGTGATTTGCGGGAGACCCAGTACTTC,CATSDLRETQYF
TRBV6-5,.,many,TRBJ1-2,TGTGCCAGCAGTTACTCGCGCGGCCGAGGTGGCTACACCTTC,CASSYSRGRGGYTF
TRBV5-6,.,.,TRBJ1-1,TGTGCCAGCAGCTTAGGATCAGGTCGGTCGAACACTGAAGCTTTCTTT,CASSLGSGRSNTEAFF
TRBV28,TRBD2,many,TRBJ2-1,TGTGCCAGCAGTTTACGGGGGGGGCCAAGGAATGAGCAGTTCTTC,CASSLRGGPRNEQFF
TRBV5-1,.,.,TRBJ2-1,TGCGCCAGCAGCTTGGGGGGGAGCGAGCAGTTCTTC,CASSLGGSEQFF
TRBV20-1,.,.,TRBJ2-1,TGCAGTGCCACCTCCCGGGGTGCCATACTTCCAGAGGCGGCATCCTATGAGCAGTTCTTC,CSATSRGAILPEAASYEQFF
TRBV29-1,.,few,TRBJ2-3,TGCGGTACCGGGACTACAGATACGCAGTATTTT,CGTGTTDTQYF
TRBV12-3/TRBV12-4,.,few,TRBJ2-7,TGTGCCAGCAGTTTGGCGGGAAAGGGGGCCTACGAGCAGTACTTC,CASSLAGKGAYEQYF
TRBV20-1,TRBD2,few,TRBJ2-1,TGCAGTGCTAGGGAACTAGCGGGAACGGACCAGGCGTACTACAATGAGCAGTTCTTC,CSARELAGTDQAYYNEQFF
TRBV12-3/TRBV12-4,TRBD2,many,TRBJ2-7,TGTGCCAGCAGTCCCTGGCTAGCGGGAGGCGTTTGTGAGCAGTACTTC,CASSPWLAGGVCEQYF
TRBV25-1,.,few,TRBJ2-2,TGTGCCAGCAGTGGGGGGGCCGGGGAGCTGTTTTTT,CASSGGAGELFF
TRBV20-1,TRBD2,many,TRBJ2-1,TGCAGTGCTAGTGGGACTAGCGGTTACAATGAGCAGTTCTTC,CSASGTSGYNEQFF
TRBV7-3,TRBD1,few,TRBJ1-1,TGTGCCAGCAGCTATATGGGTCCGGGACAGGGAGACACTGAAGCTTTCTTT,CASSYMGPGQGDTEAFF
TRBV29-1,.,many,TRBJ2-1,TGCAGCGTTGACATCCGGGGCCAGAAGAAACCCTACAATGAGCAGTTCTTC,CSVDIRGQKKPYNEQFF
TRBV10-3,TRBD1,few,TRBJ2-3,TGTGCCATCAGGGGACAGGACACAGATACGCAGTATTTT,CAIRGQDTDTQYF
TRBV6-5,TRBD1,.,TRBJ1-2,TGTGCCAGCAGTTACTTCGTACAGGGGGTCGGCTATGGCTACACCTTC,CASSYFVQGVGYGYTF
TRBV29-1,.,many,TRBJ2-3,TGCAGCGTTGTTGAGAGGCTTAGCACAGATACGCAGTATTTT,CSVVERLSTDTQYF
TRBV4-2,.,.,TRBJ2-1,TGTGCCAGCAGCCCTACACAGGCCATTTCTCTTTCCCGCAATGAGCAGTTCTTC,CASSPTQAISLSRNEQFF
TRBV19,.,.,TRBJ2-5,TGTGCCAGTAGTATTTGGGGTAAGGGGTACCAAGAGACCCAGTACTTC,CASSIWGKGYQETQYF
TRBV11-2,TRBD1,.,TRBJ1-1,TGTGCCAGCAGCTTAAGGGGGCAGGCGTCTGAAGCTTTCTTT,CASSLRGQASEAFF
TRBV18,TRBD1,few,TRBJ2-5,TGTGCCAGCTCACCGTTAGACAGGGGGCAAGAGACCCAGTACTTC,CASSPLDRGQETQYF
TRBV9,.,.,TRBJ1-1,TGTGCCAGCAGCGTCGAGGGGTACCCCCAAACTGAAGCTTTCTTT,CASSVEGYPQTEAFF
TRBV19,.,.,TRBJ2-3,TGTGCCAGTAGCGTGGCATCAGATACGCAGTATTTT,CASSVASDTQYF
TRBV29-1,.,few,TRBJ2-5,TGCAGCGTTTCACAGTTTCAAGAGACCCAGTACTTC,CSVSQFQETQYF
TRBV12-3/TRBV12-4,.,.,TRBJ1-5,TGTGCCAGCAGCTTAACTACGGATCAGCCCCAGCATTTT,CASSLTTDQPQHF
TRBV28,.,.,TRBJ1-5,TGTGCCAGCAGACCCACAGGGATCAAAAATCAGCCCCAGCATTTT,CASRPTGIKNQPQHF
TRBV7-2,.,.,TRBJ2-2,TGTGCCAGCAGCTCGTGGGCCTCCGGGGAGCTGTTTTTT,CASSSWASGELFF
TRBV20-1,.,few,TRBJ2-6,TGCAGTGCTAGCCCAGGGGTGGTTGGGGCCAACGTCCTGACTTTC,CSASPGVVGANVLTF
TRBV24-1,.,.,TRBJ2-1,TGTGCCACCAGTGATCCGGAGAGCGAGGGCCGGTACAATGAGCAGTTCTTC,CATSDPESEGRYNEQFF
TRBV7-8,TRBD2,.,TRBJ2-1,TGTGCCAGCAGCTTAGCATGGGGGGGAGAGTGGTTCTTC,CASSLAWGGEWFF
TRBV20-1,.,few,TRBJ1-5,TGCAGTGCTAGATCGGGGAATAGCAATCAGCCCCAGCATTTT,CSARSGNSNQPQHF
TRBV28,.,.,TRBJ1-3,TGTGCCAGCAGACCGGACAGAAGCTCTGGAAACACCATATATTTT,CASRPDRSSGNTIYF
TRBV7-9,TRBD1,.,TRBJ2-1,TGTGCCAGCAGCTTCGACAGGGGTCCCTACAATGAGCAGTTCTTC,CASSFDRGPYNEQFF